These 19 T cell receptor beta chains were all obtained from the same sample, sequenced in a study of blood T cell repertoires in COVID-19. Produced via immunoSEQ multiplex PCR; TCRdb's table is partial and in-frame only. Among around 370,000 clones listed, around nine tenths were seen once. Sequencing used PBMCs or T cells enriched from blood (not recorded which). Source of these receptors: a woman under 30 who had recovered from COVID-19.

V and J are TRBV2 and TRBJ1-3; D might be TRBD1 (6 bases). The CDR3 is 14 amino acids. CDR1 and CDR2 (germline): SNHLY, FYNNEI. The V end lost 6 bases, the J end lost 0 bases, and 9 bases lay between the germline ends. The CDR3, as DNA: TGTGCCAGCAGGGACAGTTTCTCTGGAAACACCATATATTTT. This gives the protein CASRDSFSGNTIYF.

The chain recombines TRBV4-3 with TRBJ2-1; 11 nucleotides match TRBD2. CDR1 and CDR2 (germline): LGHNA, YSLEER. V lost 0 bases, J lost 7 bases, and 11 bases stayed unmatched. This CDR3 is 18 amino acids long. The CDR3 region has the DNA TGCGCCAGCAGCCAAGATGCGATGGCTAGCGGGGGGACGAATGAGCAGTTCTTC. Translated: CASSQDAMASGGTNEQFF.

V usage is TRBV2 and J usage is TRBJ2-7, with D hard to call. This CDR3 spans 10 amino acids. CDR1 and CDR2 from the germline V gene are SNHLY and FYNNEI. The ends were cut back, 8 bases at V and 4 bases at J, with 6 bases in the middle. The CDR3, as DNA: TGTGCCAGCGCTACGTACGAGCAGTACTTC. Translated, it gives CASATYEQYF.

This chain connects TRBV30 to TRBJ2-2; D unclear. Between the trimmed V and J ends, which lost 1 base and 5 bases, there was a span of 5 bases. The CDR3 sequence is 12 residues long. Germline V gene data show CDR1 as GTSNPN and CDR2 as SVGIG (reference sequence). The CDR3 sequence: CAWSALTGELFF. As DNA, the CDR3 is TGTGCCTGGAGTGCCCTTACCGGGGAGCTGTTTTTT.

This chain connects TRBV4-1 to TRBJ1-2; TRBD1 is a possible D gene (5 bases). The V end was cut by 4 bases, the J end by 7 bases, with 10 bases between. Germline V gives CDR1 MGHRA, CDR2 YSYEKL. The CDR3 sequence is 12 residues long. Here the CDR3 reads CASSPTGSGYTF. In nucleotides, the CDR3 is TGCGCCAGCAGCCCAACAGGCTCTGGCTACACCTTC.

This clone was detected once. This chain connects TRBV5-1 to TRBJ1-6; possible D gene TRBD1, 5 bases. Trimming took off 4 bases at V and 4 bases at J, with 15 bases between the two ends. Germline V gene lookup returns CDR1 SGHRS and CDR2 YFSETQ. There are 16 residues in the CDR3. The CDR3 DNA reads TGCGCCAGCAGCCTAGGGGCCGCGGATTATAATTCACCCCTCCACTTT. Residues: CASSLGAADYNSPLHF.

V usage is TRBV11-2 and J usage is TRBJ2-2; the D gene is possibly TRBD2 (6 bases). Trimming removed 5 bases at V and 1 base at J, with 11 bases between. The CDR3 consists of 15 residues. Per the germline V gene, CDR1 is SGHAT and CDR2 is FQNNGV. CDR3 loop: CASSPLGGNTGELFF. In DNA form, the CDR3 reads TGTGCCAGCAGCCCGTTGGGGGGGAACACCGGGGAGCTGTTTTTT.

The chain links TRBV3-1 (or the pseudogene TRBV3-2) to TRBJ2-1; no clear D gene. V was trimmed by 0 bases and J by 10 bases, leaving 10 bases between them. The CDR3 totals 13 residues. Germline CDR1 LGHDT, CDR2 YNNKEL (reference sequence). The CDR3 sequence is CASSQETTGEQFF. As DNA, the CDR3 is TGTGCCAGCAGCCAAGAGACCACCGGGGAGCAGTTCTTC.

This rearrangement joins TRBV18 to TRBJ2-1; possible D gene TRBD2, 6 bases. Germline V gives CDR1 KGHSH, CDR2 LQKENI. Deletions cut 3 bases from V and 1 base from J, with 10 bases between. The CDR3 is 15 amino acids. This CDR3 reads CASSPGGGSYNEQFF. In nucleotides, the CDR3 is TGTGCCAGCTCACCGGGGGGTGGGTCCTACAATGAGCAGTTCTTC.

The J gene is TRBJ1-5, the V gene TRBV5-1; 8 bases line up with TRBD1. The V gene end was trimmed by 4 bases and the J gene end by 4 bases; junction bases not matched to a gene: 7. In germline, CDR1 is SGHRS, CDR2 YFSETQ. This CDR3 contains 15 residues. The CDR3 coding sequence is TGCGCCAGCAGCCCGGGACAGGCCGCTAATCAGCCCCAGCATTTT. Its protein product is CASSPGQAANQPQHF. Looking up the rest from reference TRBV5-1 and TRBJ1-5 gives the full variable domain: KAGVTQTPRYLIKTRGQQVTLSCSPISGHRSVSWYQQTPGQGLQFLFEYFSETQRNKGNFPGRFSGRQFSNSRSEMNVSTLELGDSALYLCASSPGQAANQPQHFGDGTRLSIL.

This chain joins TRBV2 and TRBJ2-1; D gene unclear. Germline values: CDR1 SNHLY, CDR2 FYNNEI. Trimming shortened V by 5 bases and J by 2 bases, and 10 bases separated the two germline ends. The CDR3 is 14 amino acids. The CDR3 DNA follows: TGTGCCAGCAGTTGGGCAATACCCTACAATGAGCAGTTCTTC. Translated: CASSWAIPYNEQFF.

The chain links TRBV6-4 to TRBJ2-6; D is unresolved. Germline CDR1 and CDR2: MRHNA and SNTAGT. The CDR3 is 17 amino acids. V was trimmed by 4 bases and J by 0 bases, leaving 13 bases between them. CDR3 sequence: CASSGYSSSSGANVLTF. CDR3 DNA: TGTGCCAGCAGTGGGTACAGTTCCTCCTCTGGGGCCAACGTCCTGACTTTC.

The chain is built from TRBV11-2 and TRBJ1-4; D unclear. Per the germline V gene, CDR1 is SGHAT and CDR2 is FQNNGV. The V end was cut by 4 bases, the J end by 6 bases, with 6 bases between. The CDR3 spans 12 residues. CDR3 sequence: CASSWSDEKLFF. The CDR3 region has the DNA TGTGCCAGCAGCTGGTCGGATGAAAAACTGTTTTTT.

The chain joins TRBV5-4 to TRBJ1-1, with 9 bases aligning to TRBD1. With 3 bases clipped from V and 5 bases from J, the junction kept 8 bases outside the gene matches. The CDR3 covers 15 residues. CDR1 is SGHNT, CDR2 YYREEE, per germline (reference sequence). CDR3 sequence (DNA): TGTGCCAGCAGCTCTCGGACAGGGGAAGGGACTGAAGCTTTCTTT. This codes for CASSSRTGEGTEAFF.

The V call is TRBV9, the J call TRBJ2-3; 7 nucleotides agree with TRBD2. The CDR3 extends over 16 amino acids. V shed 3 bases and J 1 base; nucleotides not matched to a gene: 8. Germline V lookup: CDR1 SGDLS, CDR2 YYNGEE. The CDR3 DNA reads TGTGCCAGCAGCGCCCCGGGGGGAGGGGGCACAGATACGCAGTATTTT. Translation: CASSAPGGGGTDTQYF.

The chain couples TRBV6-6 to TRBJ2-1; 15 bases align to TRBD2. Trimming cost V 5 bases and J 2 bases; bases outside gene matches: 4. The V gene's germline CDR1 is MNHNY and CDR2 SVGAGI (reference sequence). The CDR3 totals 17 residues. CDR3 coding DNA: TGTGCCAGCAGTCCCGGGACTAGCGGGGGGCCCTACAATGAGCAGTTCTTC. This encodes CASSPGTSGGPYNEQFF.

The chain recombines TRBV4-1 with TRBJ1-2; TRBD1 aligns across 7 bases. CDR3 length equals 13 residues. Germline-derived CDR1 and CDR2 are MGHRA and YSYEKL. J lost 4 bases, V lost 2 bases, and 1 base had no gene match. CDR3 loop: CASSQNRGYGYTF. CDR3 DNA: TGCGCCAGCAGCCAAAACAGGGGCTATGGCTACACCTTC.

CDR3 sequence: CASSFRLPNSPLHF. Written as DNA, the CDR3 is TGTGCCAGCAGTTTTAGACTTCCTAATTCACCCCTCCACTTT. The chain employs TRBV28 and TRBJ1-6; D is unresolved. Germline V CDR1 and CDR2: MDHEN, SYDVKM. The CDR3 loop spans 14 amino acids. The germline V and J ends were trimmed by 3 bases and 6 bases, with 9 bases remaining between them.

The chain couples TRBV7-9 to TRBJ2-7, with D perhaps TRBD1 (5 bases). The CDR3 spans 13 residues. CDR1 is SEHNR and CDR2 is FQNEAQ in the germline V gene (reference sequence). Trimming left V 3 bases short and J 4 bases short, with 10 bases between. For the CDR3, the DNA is TGTGCCAGCAGCTTTGACAGATCATACGAGCAGTACTTC. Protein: CASSFDRSYEQYF.